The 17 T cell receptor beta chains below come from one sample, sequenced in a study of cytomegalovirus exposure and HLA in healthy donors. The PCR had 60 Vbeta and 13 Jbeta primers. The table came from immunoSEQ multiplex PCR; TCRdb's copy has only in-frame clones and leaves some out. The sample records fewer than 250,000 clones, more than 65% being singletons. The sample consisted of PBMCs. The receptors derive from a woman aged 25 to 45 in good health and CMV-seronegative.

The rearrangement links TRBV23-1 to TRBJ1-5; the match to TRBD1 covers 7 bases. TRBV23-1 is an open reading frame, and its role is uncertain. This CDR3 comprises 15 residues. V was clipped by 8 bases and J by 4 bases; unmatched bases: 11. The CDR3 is CASGDRDRQNQPQHF. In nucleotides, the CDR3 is TGCGCCAGCGGGGACCGGGACAGACAGAATCAGCCCCAGCATTTT.

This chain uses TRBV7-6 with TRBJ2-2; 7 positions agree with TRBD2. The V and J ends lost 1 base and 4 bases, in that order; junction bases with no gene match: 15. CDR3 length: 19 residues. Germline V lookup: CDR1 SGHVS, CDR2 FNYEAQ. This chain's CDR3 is CASSLGLSRGGSVTGELFF. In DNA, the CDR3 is TGTGCCAGCAGCTTAGGCCTTTCCCGGGGAGGGTCGGTCACCGGGGAGCTGTTTTTT.

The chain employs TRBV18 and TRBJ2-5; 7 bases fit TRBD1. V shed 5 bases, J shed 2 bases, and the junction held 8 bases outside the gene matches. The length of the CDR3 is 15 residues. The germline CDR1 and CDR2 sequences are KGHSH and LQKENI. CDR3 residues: CASSSTGRGQETQYF. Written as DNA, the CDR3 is TGTGCCAGCTCATCGACAGGGAGAGGGCAAGAGACCCAGTACTTC.

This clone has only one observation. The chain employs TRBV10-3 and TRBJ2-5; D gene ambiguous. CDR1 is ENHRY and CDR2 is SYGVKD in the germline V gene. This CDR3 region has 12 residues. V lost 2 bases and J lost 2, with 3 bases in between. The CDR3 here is CAISEIQETQYF. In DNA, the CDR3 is TGTGCCATCAGTGAGATACAAGAGACCCAGTACTTC.

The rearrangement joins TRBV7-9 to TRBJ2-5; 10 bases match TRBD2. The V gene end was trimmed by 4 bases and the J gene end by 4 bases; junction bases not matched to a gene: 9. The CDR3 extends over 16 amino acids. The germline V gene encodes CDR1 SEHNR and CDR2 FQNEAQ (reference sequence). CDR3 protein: CASSSTGTSAGETQYF. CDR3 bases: TGTGCCAGCAGCTCTACCGGGACTAGCGCCGGAGAGACCCAGTACTTC.

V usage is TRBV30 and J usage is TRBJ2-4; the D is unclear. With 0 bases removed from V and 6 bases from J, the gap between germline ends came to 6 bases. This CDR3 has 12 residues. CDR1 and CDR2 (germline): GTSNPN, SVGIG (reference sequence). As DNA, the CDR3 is TGTGCCTGGAGTGTACACAGAAACATTCAGTACTTC. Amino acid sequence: CAWSVHRNIQYF.

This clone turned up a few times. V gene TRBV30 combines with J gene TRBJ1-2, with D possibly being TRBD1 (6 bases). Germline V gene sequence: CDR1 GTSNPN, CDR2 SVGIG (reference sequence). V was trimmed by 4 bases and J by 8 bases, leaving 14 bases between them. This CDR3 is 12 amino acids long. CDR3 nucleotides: TGTGCCTGGATGGGGGACACGGAGGGCTACACCTTC. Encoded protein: CAWMGDTEGYTF.

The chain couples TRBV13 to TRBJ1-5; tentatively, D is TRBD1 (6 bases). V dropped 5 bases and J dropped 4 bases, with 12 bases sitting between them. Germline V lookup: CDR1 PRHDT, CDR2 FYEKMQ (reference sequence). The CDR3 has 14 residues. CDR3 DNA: TGTGCCAGCAGCCTCAGGGGCGTAAATCAGCCCCAGCATTTT. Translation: CASSLRGVNQPQHF.

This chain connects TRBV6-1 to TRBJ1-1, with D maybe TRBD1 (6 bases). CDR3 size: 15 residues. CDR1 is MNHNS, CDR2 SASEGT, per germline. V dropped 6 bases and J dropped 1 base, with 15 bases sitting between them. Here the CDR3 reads CASSLGGRANTEAFF. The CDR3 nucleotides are TGTGCCAGCAGCCTTGGGGGCCGGGCGAACACTGAAGCTTTCTTT.

CDR3 nucleotide sequence: TGTGCCAGCAGTGATCGGGACATCAAGCCCCAGCATTTT. Its translation: CASSDRDIKPQHF. This rearrangement joins TRBV6-5 to TRBJ1-5; D perhaps matches TRBD1 (6 bases). V lost 5 bases and J 8 bases, leaving 13 bases between the germline ends. The V gene's germline CDR1 is MNHEY and CDR2 SVGAGI. The length of the CDR3 is 13 residues.

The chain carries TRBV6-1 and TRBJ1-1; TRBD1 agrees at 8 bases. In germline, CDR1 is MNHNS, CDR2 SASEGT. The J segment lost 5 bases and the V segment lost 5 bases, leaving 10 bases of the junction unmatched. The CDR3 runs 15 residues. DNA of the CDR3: TGTGCCAGCAGTTTTTCTGACAGGGGTTATACTGAAGCTTTCTTT. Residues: CASSFSDRGYTEAFF.

This CDR3 reads CAWSPGQGVGKLFF. CDR3 nucleotide sequence: TGTGCCTGGAGTCCTGGACAGGGGGTCGGAAAACTGTTTTTT. The chain carries TRBV30 and TRBJ1-4; 10 bases align to TRBD1. The CDR3 is made up of 14 amino acids. Germline V CDR1 and CDR2: GTSNPN, SVGIG (reference sequence). The V gene end was trimmed by 2 bases and the J gene end by 10 bases; junction bases not matched to a gene: 7.

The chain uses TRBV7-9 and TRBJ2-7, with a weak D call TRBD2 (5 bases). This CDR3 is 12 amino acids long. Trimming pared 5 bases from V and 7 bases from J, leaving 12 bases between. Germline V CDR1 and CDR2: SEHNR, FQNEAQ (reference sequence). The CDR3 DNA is TGTGCCAGCAGCCGGGGAGTGGGAGAGCAGTACTTC. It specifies CASSRGVGEQYF. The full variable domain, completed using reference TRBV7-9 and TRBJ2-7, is DTGVSQNPRHKITKRGQNVTFRCDPISEHNRLYWYRQTLGQGPEFLTYFQNEAQLEKSRLLSDRFSAERPKGSFSTLEIQRTEQGDSAMYLCASSRGVGEQYFGPGTRLTVT.

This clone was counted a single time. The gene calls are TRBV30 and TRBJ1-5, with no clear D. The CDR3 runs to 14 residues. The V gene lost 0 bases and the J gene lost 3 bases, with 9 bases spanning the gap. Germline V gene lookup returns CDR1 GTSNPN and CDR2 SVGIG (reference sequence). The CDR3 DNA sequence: TGTGCCTGGAGTGTTGAGGGAGACAATCAGCCCCAGCATTTT. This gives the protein CAWSVEGDNQPQHF.

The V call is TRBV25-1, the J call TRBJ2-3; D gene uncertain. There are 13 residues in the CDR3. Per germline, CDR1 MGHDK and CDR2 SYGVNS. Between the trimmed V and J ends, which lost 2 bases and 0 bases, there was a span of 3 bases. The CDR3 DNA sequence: TGTGCCAGCAGTGAAACTAGCACAGATACGCAGTATTTT. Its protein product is CASSETSTDTQYF.

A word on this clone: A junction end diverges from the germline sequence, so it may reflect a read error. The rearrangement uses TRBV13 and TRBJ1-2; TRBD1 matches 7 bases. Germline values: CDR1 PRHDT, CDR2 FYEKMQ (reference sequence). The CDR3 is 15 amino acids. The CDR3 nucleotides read TGTGCCAGCAGCGTAGGTCGGACAGGAGACGAGGGCTACACCTTC. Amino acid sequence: CASSVGRTGDEGYTF.

This CDR3 reads CASSPLGTSGRGNEQFF. CDR3 coding DNA: TGTGCCAGCAGCCCCCTAGGGACTAGCGGGAGAGGCAATGAGCAGTTCTTC. The V call is TRBV7-8, the J call TRBJ2-1; 14 nucleotides agree with TRBD2. With 5 bases clipped from V and 6 bases from J, the junction kept 9 bases outside the gene matches. The V gene's germline CDR1 is SGHVS and CDR2 FQNEAQ. The CDR3 covers 17 residues. Full variable domain (outside the CDR3, taken from reference TRBV7-8 and TRBJ2-1): GAGVSQSPRYKVAKRGQDVALRCDPISGHVSLFWYQQALGQGPEFLTYFQNEAQLDKSGLPSDRFFAERPEGSVSTLKIQRTQQEDSAVYLCASSPLGTSGRGNEQFFGPGTRLTVL.